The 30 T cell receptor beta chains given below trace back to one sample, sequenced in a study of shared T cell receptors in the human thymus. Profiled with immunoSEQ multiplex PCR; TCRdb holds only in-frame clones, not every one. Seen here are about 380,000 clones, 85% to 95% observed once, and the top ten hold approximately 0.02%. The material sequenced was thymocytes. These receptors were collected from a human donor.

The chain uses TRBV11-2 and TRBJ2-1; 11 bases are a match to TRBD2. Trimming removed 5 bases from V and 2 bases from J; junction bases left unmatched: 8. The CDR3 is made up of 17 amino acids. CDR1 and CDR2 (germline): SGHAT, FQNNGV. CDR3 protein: CASSPSSSGRPYNEQFF. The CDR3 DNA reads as TGTGCCAGCAGCCCTTCCTCTAGCGGGAGGCCCTACAATGAGCAGTTCTTC.

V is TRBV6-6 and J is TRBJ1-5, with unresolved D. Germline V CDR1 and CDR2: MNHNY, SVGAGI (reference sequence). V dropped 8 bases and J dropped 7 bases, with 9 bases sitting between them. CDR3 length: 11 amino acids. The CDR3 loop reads CASGASQPQHF. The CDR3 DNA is TGTGCCAGCGGCGCCAGCCAGCCCCAGCATTTT.

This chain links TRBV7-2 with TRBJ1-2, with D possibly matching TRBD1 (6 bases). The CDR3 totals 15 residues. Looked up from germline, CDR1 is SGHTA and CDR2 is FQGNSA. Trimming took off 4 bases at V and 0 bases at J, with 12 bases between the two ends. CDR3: CASSSGQRANYGYTF. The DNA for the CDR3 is TGTGCCAGCAGCTCGGGACAACGAGCTAACTATGGCTACACCTTC. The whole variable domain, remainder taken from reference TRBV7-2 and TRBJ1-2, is GAGVSQSPSNKVTEKGKDVELRCDPISGHTALYWYRQSLGQGLEFLIYFQGNSAPDKSGLPSDRFSAERTGGSVSTLTIQRTQQEDSAVYLCASSSGQRANYGYTFGSGTRLTVV.

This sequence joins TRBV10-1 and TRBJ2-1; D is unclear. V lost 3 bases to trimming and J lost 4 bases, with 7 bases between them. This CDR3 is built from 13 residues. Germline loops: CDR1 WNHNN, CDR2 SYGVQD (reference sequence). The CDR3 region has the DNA TGCGCCAGCAGTGAAAAGCTATACAATGAGCAGTTCTTC. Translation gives CASSEKLYNEQFF.

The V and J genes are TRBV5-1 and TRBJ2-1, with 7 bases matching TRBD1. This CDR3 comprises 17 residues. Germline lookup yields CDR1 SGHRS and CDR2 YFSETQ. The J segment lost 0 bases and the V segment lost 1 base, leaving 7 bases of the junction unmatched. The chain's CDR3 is CASSLHQDRASYNEQFF. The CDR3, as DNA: TGCGCCAGCAGCTTGCACCAAGACAGGGCCTCCTACAATGAGCAGTTCTTC.

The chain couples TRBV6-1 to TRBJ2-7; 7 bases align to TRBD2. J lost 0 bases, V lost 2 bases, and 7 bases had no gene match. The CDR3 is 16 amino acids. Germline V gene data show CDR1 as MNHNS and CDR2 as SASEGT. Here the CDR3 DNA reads TGTGCCAGCAGTGAATTTGAGCGGGGTACCTCCTACGAGCAGTACTTC. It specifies CASSEFERGTSYEQYF.

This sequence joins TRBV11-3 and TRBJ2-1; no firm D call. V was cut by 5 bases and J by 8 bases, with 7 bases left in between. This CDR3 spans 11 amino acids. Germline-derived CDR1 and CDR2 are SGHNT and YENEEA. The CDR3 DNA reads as TGTGCCAGCAGCGTTGGGGATGAGCAGTTCTTC. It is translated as CASSVGDEQFF. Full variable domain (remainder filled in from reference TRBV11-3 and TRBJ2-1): EAGVVQSPRYKIIEKKQPVAFWCNPISGHNTLYWYLQNLGQGPELLIRYENEEAVDDSQLPKDRFSAERLKGVDSTLKIQPAELGDSAVYLCASSVGDEQFFGPGTRLTVL.

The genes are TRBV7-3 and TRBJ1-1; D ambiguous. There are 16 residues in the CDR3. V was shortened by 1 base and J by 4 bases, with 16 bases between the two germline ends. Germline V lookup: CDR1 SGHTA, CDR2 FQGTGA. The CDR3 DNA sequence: TGTGCCAGCAGCTTAAATCGCACGGCCGAGGGCACTGAAGCTTTCTTT. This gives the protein CASSLNRTAEGTEAFF.

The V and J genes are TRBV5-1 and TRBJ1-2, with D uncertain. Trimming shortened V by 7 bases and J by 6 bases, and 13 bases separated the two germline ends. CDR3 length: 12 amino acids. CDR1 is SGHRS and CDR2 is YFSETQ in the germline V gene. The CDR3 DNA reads TGCGCCAGCTCCTCCAGGCCGGATGGCTACACCTTC. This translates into CASSSRPDGYTF.

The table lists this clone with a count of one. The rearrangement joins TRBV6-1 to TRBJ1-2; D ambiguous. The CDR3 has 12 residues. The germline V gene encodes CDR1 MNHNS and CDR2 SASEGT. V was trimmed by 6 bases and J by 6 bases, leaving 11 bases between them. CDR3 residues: CASRQGIHGYTF. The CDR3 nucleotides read TGTGCCAGCAGACAAGGGATTCATGGCTACACCTTC.

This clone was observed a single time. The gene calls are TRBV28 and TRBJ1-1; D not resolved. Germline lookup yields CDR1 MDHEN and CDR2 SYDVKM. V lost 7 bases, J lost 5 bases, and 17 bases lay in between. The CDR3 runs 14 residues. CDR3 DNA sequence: TGTGCCAGCAATTTGGACGGGCTGAGGACTGAAGCTTTCTTT. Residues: CASNLDGLRTEAFF.

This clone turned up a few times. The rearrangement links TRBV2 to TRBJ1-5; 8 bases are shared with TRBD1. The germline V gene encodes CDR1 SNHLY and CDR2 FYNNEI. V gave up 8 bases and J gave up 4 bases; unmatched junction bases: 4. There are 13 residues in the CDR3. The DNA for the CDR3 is TGTGCCAGCTGCAGGGGGCAGAATCAGCCCCAGCATTTT. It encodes CASCRGQNQPQHF. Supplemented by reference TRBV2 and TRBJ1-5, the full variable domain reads EPEVTQTPSHQVTQMGQEVILRCVPISNHLYFYWYRQILGQKVEFLVSFYNNEISEKSEIFDDQFSVERPDGSNFTLKIRSTKLEDSAMYFCASCRGQNQPQHFGDGTRLSIL.

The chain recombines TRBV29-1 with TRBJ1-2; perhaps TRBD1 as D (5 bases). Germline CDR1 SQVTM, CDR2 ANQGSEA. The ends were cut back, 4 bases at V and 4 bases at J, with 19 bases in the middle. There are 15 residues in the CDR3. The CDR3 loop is CSVALDTRGIYGYTF. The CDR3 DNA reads TGCAGCGTTGCTTTAGACACCCGGGGGATCTATGGCTACACCTTC.

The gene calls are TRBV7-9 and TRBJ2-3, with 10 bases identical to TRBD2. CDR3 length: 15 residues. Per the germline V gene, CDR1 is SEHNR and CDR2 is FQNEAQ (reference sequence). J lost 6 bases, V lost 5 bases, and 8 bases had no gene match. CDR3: CASSPGGTSADTQYF. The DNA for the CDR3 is TGTGCCAGCAGCCCAGGTGGGACTAGCGCTGATACGCAGTATTTT.

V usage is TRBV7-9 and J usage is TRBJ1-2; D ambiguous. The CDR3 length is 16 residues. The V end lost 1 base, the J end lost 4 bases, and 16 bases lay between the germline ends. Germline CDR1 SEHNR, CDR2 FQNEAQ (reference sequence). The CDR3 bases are TGTGCCAGCAGCTTAGTGTCCCAGGCCCCACTCTATGGCTACACCTTC. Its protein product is CASSLVSQAPLYGYTF.

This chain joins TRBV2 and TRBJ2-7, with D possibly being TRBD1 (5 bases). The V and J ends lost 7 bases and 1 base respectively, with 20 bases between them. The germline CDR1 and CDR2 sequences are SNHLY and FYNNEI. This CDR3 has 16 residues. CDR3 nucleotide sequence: TGTGCCAGCAATACTGAGACAGCAGCTTTTTCCTACGAGCAGTACTTC. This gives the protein CASNTETAAFSYEQYF.

CDR3 coding DNA: TGTGCCTGGAGTGTACGGCAGGGGCGTTGGAGGACTGAAGCTTTCTTT. Translation gives CAWSVRQGRWRTEAFF. The J gene is TRBJ1-1, the V gene TRBV30, with D maybe TRBD1 (6 bases). Germline loops: CDR1 GTSNPN, CDR2 SVGIG (reference sequence). Trimming removed 0 bases at V and 5 bases at J, with 19 bases between. This CDR3 region has 16 residues.

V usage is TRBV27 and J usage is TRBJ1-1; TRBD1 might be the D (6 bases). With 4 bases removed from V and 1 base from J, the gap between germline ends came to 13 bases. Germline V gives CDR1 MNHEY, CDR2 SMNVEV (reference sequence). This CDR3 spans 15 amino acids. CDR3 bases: TGTGCCAGCAGTTGGAACACGGACAGGAACACTGAAGCTTTCTTT. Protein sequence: CASSWNTDRNTEAFF.

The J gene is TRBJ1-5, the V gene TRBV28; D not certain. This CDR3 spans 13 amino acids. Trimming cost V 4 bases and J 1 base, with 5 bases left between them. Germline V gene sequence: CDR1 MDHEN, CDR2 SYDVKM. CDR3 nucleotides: TGTGCCAGCAGTTATCGGAGCAATCAGCCCCAGCATTTT. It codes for CASSYRSNQPQHF.

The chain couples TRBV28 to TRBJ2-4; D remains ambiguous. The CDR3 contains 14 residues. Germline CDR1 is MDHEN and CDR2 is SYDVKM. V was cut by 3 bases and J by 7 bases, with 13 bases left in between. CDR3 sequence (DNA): TGTGCCAGCAGTTTGCCCGGAGTGGTGAACATTCAGTACTTC. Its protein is CASSLPGVVNIQYF.

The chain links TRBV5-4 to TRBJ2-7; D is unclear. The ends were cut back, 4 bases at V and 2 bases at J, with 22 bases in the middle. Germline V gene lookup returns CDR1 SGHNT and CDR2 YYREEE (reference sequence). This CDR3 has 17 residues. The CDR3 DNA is TGTGCCAGCAGCCGAAGCGAGTTCTCACGGCAGACCTACGAGCAGTACTTC. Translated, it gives CASSRSEFSRQTYEQYF.

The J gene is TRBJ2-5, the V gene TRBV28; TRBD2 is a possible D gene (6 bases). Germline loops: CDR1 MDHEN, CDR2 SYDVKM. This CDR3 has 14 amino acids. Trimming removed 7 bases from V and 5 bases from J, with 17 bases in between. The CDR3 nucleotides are TGTGCCAGCACCCACCGATCGGGAGCGGAGACCCAGTACTTC. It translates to CASTHRSGAETQYF. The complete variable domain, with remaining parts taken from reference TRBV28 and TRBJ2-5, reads DVKVTQSSRYLVKRTGEKVFLECVQDMDHENMFWYRQDPGLGLRLIYFSYDVKMKEKGDIPEGYSVSREKKERFSLILESASTNQTSMYLCASTHRSGAETQYFGPGTRLLVL.

CDR3 region: CASSLRGLAGYNEQFF. The CDR3 DNA is TGCGCCAGCAGCTTACGAGGACTAGCGGGGTACAATGAGCAGTTCTTC. J is TRBJ2-1 and V is TRBV5-1; TRBD2 aligns across 12 bases. V was clipped by 2 bases and J by 4 bases; unmatched bases: 4. The germline V gene has CDR1 SGHRS and CDR2 YFSETQ. This CDR3 spans 16 amino acids.

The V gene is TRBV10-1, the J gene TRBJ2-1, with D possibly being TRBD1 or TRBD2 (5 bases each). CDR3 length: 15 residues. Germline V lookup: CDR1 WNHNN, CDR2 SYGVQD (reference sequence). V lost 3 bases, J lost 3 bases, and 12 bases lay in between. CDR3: CASSEGTSNYNEQFF. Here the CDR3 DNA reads TGCGCCAGCAGTGAAGGGACCAGCAACTACAATGAGCAGTTCTTC.

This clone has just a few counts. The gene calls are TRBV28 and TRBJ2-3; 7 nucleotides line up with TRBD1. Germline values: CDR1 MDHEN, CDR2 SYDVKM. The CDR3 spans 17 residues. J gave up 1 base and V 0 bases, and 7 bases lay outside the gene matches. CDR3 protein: CASSLCPGGYRTDTQYF. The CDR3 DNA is TGTGCCAGCAGTTTATGCCCAGGGGGATATCGCACAGATACGCAGTATTTT.

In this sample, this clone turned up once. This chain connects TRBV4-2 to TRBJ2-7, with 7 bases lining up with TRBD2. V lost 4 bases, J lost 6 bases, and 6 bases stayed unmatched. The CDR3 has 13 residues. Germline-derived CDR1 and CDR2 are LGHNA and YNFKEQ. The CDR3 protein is CASSPGEGFEQYF. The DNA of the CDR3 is TGTGCCAGCAGCCCCGGGGAGGGGTTCGAGCAGTACTTC.

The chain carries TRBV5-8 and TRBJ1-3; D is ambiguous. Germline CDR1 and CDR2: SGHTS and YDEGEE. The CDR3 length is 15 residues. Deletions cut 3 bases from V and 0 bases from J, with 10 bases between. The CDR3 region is CASSCDPDSGNTIYF. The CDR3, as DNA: TGTGCCAGCAGCTGTGATCCCGACTCTGGAAACACCATATATTTT.

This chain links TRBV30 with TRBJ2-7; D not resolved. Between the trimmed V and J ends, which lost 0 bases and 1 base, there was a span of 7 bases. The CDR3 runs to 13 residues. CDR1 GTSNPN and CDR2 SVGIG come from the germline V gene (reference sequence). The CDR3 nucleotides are TGTGCCTGGAGTGTAAGGACGTCCTACGAGCAGTACTTC. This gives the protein CAWSVRTSYEQYF.

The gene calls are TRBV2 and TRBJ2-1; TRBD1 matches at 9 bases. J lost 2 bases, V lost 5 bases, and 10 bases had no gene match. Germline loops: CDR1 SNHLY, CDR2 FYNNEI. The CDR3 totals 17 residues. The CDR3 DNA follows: TGTGCCAGCAGTCCTATCCGGGACAGGGCCACCTACAATGAGCAGTTCTTC. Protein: CASSPIRDRATYNEQFF.

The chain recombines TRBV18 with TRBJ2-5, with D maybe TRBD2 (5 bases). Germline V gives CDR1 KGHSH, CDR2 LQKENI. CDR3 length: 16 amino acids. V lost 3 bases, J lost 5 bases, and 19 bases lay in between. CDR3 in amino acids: CASSPLLTEGPETQYF. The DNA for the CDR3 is TGTGCCAGCTCACCGCTTTTGACCGAGGGCCCCGAGACCCAGTACTTC. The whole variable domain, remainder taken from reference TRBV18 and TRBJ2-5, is NAGVMQNPRHLVRRRGQEARLRCSPMKGHSHVYWYRQLPEEGLKFMVYLQKENIIDESGMPKERFSAEFPKEGPSILRIQQVVRGDSAAYFCASSPLLTEGPETQYFGPGTRLLVL.